This T cell receptor beta chain was sequenced for a study of blood T cell repertoires in COVID-19. Background on the study: The United States, Italy and Spain provided the acute and convalescent COVID-19 samples. PBMCs, B-cell-depleted T cells, or T cells were the source of the cDNA or gDNA that made up the material.

CDR1 and CDR2 from the germline V gene are LNHDA and SQIVND (reference sequence). This CDR3 spans 16 amino acids. Trimming removed 11 bases from V and 3 bases from J; junction bases left unmatched: 10. How the authors handled the data: Amplified reference gene primers provided the basis for estimating nucleated cell counts. Assay: immunoSEQ multiplex PCR; the TCRdb copy retains only in-frame clones and omits some. Clonal size and the V and J genes are those of that table, whereas D and trimming came from the DNA. This sample has about 280,000 clones, with 80% to 90% found just once. The specimen was peripheral blood. The sequence came from a woman in her forties or fifties who had recovered from COVID-19. The V and J genes are TRBV19 and TRBJ2-3; 14 nucleotides line up with TRBD2. CDR3 in amino acids: CASKGGLAGVTDTQYF. The CDR3 DNA follows: TGTGCCTCCAAAGGGGGACTAGCGGGAGTGACAGATACGCAGTATTTT. The complete variable domain, with remaining parts taken from reference TRBV19 and TRBJ2-3, reads DGGITQSPKYLFRKEGQNVTLSCEQNLNHDAMYWYRQDPGQGLRLIYYSQIVNDFQKGDIAEGYSVSREKKESFPLTVTSAQKNPTAFYLCASKGGLAGVTDTQYFGPGTRLTVL.